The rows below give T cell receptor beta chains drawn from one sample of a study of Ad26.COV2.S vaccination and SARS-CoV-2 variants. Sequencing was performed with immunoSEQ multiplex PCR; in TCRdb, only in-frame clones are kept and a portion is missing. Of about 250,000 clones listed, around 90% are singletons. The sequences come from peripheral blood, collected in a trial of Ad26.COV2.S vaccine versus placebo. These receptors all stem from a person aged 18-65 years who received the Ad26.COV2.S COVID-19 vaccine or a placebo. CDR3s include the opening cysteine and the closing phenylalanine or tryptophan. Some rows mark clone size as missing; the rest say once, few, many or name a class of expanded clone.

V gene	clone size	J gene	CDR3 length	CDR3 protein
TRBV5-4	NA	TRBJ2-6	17	CASSRQQGARGANVLTF
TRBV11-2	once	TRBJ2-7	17	CASSLLGGRGFSYEQYF
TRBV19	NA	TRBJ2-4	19	CASSIRTSANVLAKNIQYF
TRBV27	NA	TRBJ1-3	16	CASSLFAGTSGNTIYF
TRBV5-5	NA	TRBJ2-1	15	CASSLSSSPWNEQFF
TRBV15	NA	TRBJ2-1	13	CATSFGTGNEQFF
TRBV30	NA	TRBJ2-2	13	CAWNRGFYEELFF
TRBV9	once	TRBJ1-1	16	CASSEGWGSSGTEAFF
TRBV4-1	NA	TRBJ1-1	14	CASSHPGQGVGAFF
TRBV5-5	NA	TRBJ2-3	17	CASSSRYVGISTDTQYF
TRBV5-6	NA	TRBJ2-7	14	CASSRDSTSYEQYF
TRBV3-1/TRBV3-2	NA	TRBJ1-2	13	CASSHLQGYGYTF
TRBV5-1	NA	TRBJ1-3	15	CASGGQGSSGNTIYF
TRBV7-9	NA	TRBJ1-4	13	CASSPPSGEKLFF
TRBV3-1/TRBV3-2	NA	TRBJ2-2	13	CASSQSGAGELFF
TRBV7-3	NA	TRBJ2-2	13	CASSFSNTGELFF
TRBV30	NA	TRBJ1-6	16	CAWSVSRTGLSSPLHF
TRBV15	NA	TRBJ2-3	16	CATSRGLAGRTDTQYF
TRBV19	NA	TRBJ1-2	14	CASNRDSSRYGYTF
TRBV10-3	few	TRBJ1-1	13	CATGMAPNTEAFF